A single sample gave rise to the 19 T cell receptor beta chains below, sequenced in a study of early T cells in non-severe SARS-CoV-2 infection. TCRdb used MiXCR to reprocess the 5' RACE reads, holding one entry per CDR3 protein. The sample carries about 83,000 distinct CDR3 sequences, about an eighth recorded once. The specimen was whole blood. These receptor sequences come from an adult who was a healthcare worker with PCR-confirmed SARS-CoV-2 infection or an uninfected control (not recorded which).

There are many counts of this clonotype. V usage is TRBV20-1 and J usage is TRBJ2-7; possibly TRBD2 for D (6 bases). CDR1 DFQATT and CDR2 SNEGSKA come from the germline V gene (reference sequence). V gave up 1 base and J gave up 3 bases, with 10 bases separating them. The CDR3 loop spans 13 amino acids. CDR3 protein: CSARVSSDYEQYF. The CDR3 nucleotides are TGCAGTGCTAGAGTCTCTAGCGACTACGAGCAGTACTTC.

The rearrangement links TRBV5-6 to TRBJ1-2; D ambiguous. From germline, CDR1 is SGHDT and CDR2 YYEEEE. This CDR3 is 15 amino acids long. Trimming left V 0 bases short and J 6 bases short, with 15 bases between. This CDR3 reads CASSLGVSMSHGYTF. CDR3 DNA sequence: TGTGCCAGCAGCTTGGGCGTATCTATGTCCCATGGCTACACCTTC. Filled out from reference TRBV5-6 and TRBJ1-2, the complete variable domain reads DAGVTQSPTHLIKTRGQQVTLRCSPKSGHDTVSWYQQALGQGPQFIFQYYEEEERQRGNFPDRFSGHQFPNYSSELNVNALLLGDSALYLCASSLGVSMSHGYTFGSGTRLTVV.

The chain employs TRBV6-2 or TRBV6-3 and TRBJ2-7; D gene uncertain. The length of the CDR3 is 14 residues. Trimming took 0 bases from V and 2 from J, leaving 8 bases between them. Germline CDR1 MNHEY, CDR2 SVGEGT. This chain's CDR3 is CASSYSNRAYEQYF. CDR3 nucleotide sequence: TGTGCCAGCAGTTACTCGAACAGAGCCTACGAGCAGTACTTC.

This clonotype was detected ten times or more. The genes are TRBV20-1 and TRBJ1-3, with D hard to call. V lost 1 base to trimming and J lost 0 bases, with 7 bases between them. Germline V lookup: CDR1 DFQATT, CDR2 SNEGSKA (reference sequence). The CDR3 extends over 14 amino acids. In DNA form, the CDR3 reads TGCAGTGCTAGAGGCGGGAGCTCTGGAAACACCATATATTTT. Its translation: CSARGGSSGNTIYF.

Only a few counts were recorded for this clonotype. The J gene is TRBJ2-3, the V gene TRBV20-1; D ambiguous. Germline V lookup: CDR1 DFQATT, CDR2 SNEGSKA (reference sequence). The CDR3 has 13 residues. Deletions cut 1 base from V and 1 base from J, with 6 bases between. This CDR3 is CSARVTGTDTQYF. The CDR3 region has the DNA TGCAGTGCTAGAGTAACGGGCACAGATACGCAGTATTTT.

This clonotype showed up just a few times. This CDR3 is CASSVSGTDTQYF. In nucleotides, the CDR3 is TGTGCCAGCAGTGTTTCCGGCACAGATACGCAGTATTTT. This sequence joins TRBV6-4 and TRBJ2-3, with D uncertain. This CDR3 comprises 13 residues. V was shortened by 4 bases and J by 1 base, with 6 bases between the two germline ends. Germline values: CDR1 MRHNA, CDR2 SNTAGT.

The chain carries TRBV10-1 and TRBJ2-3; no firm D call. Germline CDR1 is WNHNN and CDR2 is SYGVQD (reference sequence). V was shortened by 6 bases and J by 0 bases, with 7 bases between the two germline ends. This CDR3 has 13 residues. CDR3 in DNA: TGCGCCAGCAGCAAGGACAGCACAGATACGCAGTATTTT. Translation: CASSKDSTDTQYF.

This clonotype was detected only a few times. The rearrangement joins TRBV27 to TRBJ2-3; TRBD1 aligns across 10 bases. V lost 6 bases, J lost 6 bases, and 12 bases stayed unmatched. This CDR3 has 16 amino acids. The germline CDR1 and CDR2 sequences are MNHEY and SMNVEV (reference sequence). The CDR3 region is CASSQRQGAKRDTQYF. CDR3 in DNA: TGTGCCAGCAGCCAAAGACAGGGGGCGAAGCGTGATACGCAGTATTTT.

CDR3 amino acids: CSASLLTNYGYTF. The DNA for the CDR3 is TGCAGCGCCTCCCTTCTCACTAACTATGGCTACACCTTC. V is TRBV29-1 and J is TRBJ1-2, with D hard to call. V lost 7 bases, J lost 0 bases, and 12 bases lay in between. The CDR3 covers 13 residues. Germline values: CDR1 SQVTM, CDR2 ANQGSEA.

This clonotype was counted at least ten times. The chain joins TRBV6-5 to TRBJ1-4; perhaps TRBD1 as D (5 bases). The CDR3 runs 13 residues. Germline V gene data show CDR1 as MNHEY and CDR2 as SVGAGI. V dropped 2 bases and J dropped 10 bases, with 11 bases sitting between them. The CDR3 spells CASSYSTGGKLFF. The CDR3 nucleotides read TGTGCCAGCAGTTACAGCACCGGGGGAAAACTGTTTTTT.

The CDR3 protein is CAWNAGHGEKLFF. CDR3 bases: TGTGCCTGGAATGCCGGACATGGTGAAAAACTGTTTTTT. This rearrangement joins TRBV30 to TRBJ1-4; D is perhaps TRBD1 (5 bases). Trimming left V 4 bases short and J 7 bases short, with 13 bases between. Germline lookup yields CDR1 GTSNPN and CDR2 SVGIG (reference sequence). The CDR3 is made up of 13 amino acids.

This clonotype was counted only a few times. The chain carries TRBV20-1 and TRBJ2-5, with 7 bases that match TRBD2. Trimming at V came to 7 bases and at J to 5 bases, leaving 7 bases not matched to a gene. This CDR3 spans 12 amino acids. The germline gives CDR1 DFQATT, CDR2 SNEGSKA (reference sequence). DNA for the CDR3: TGCAGTGTCTTTGGGCGGGGGGAGACCCAGTACTTC. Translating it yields CSVFGRGETQYF.

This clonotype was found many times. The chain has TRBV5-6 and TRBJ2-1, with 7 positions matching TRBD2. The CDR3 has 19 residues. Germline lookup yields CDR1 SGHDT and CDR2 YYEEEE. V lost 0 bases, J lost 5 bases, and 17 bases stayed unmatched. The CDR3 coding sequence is TGTGCCAGCAGCTTGGCCTCCTGGCCCAGCCGGGAGGAAAACAATGAGCAGTTCTTC. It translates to CASSLASWPSREENNEQFF.

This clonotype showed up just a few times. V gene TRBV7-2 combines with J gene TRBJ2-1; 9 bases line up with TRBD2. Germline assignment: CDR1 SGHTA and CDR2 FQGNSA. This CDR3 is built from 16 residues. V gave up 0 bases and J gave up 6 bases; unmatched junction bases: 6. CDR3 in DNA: TGTGCCAGCAGCTTAGCGGGAGCGGGGGGCTTCAATGAGCAGTTCTTC. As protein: CASSLAGAGGFNEQFF. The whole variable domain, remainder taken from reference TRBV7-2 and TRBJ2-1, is GAGVSQSPSNKVTEKGKDVELRCDPISGHTALYWYRQSLGQGLEFLIYFQGNSAPDKSGLPSDRFSAERTGGSVSTLTIQRTQQEDSAVYLCASSLAGAGGFNEQFFGPGTRLTVL.

CDR3 nucleotides: TGCGCCAGCAGCCATGGACAGGGCCTTACCTACGAGCAGTACTTC. Its protein is CASSHGQGLTYEQYF. This chain uses TRBV10-1 with TRBJ2-7; 8 positions match TRBD1. The V gene end was trimmed by 6 bases and the J gene end by 2 bases; junction bases not matched to a gene: 9. The germline CDR1 and CDR2 sequences are WNHNN and SYGVQD (reference sequence). This CDR3 has 15 residues.

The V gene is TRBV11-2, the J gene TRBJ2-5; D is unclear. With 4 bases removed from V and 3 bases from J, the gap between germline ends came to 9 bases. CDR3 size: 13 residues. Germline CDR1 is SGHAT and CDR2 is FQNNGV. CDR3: CASSSWVKETQYF. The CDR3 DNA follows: TGTGCCAGCAGCTCCTGGGTAAAAGAGACCCAGTACTTC.

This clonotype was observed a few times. The CDR3 coding sequence is TGCAGTGCTAGCAAGACCTACTACGAGCAGTACTTC. This codes for CSASKTYYEQYF. The chain joins TRBV20-1 to TRBJ2-7, with no clear D. Trimming left V 3 bases short and J 3 bases short, with 9 bases between. The CDR3 is made up of 12 amino acids. From germline, CDR1 is DFQATT and CDR2 SNEGSKA (reference sequence).

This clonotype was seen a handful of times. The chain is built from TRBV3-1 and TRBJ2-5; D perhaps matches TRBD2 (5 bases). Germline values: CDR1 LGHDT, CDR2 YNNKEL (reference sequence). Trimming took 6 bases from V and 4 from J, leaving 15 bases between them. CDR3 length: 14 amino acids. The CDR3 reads CASSPLRVTETQYF. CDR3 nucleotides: TGTGCCAGCAGTCCTCTGAGGGTGACAGAGACCCAGTACTTC.

The CDR3 reads CARSLMTASTYEQYF. For the CDR3, the DNA is TGTGCCAGAAGCTTGATGACAGCTTCTACCTACGAGCAGTACTTC. V usage is TRBV5-3 and J usage is TRBJ2-7; tentatively, D is TRBD1 (5 bases). TRBV5-3 is identified as an open reading frame with a role that is uncertain. The length of the CDR3 is 15 residues. Trimming removed 1 base at V and 2 bases at J, with 13 bases between.